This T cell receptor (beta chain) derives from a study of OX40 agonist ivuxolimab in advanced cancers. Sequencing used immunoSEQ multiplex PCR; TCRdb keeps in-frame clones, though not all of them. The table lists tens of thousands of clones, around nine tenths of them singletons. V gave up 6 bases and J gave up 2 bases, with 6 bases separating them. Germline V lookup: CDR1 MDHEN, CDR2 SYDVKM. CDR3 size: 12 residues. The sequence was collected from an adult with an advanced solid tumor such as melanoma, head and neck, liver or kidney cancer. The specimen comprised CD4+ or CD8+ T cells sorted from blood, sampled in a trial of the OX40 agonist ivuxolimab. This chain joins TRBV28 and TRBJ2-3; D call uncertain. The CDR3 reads CASRPNTDTQYF. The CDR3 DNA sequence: TGTGCCAGCAGGCCTAACACAGATACGCAGTATTTT.